This T cell receptor beta chain appears in the sequencing data of a study of molecular identifiers for immune sequencing clone quantification. Study-level findings and limits: Identical TCR molecules can share a barcode, and this sharing could underestimate highly expanded clone sizes. Over 97% of effector molecules, but under 1% in naive cells, were held by clones with more than 20 RNA copies.

Naive CD8 libraries came from about 20,000 to 1,000,000 sorted cells with 10%, 30% or 50% RNA. Sorting captured naive CD8 T cells as CD8+CD4-CCR7+CD45RA+. This clonotype was seen ten or more times. Its antigen is still unknown. Germline V CDR1 and CDR2: MNHEY, SMNVEV (reference sequence). This CDR3 comprises 13 residues. The V gene end was trimmed by 8 bases and the J gene end by 5 bases; junction bases not matched to a gene: 6. Via MiXCR, TCRdb re-called the PCR reads, giving one row per CDR3 protein. This sample has 60,000 to 80,000 distinct CDR3 sequences; less than 20% occur once, and the top ten carry about 1.4%.

The sequence derives from a human donor in good health. Some libraries in this study had Jurkat cell RNA spiked in. The gene calls are TRBV27 and TRBJ2-7, with 10 bases that match TRBD2. Sequencing used naive CD8+ T cells from blood, with Jurkat cell RNA spiked in. Subset given: FACS-sorted CD8+CD4-CCR7+CD45RA+ naive T cells. CDR3 bases: TGTGCCAGCTCGGGACTAGCGTTGGACGAGCAGTACTTC. Translated: CASSGLALDEQYF.